The subject of this entry is one T cell receptor beta chain. The PCR made use of 60 Vbeta and 13 Jbeta primers. Only in-frame clones appear in the TCRdb table, and some are missing; sequencing was by immunoSEQ multiplex PCR. The table lists about 200,000 clones, 60% to 80% of them singletons, with about 1.8% in the top ten. These data come from a study of cytomegalovirus exposure and HLA in healthy donors. The CDR3 has 17 amino acids. Trimming cost V 4 bases and J 0 bases; bases outside gene matches: 6. CDR1 SGHTA and CDR2 FQGTGA come from the germline V gene. The receptor's source is a man in his late teens or twenties in good health and CMV-seronegative. The sequenced sample consisted of PBMCs. The rearrangement joins TRBV7-3 to TRBJ2-1; 10 nucleotides match TRBD2. Here the CDR3 DNA reads TGTGCCAGCAGCTCAGAGGCTAGCGGGAGCTCCTACAATGAGCAGTTCTTC. Translation: CASSSEASGSSYNEQFF. Variable domain in full (rest from reference TRBV7-3 and TRBJ2-1): GAGVSQTPSNKVTEKGKYVELRCDPISGHTALYWYRQSLGQGPEFLIYFQGTGAADDSGLPNDRFFAVRPEGSVSTLKIQRTERGDSAVYLCASSSEASGSSYNEQFFGPGTRLTVL.